This T cell receptor (beta chain) was recorded in a study of T cell responses to AZD1222 COVID-19 vaccine. Study observations and caveats: Mostly white British, mostly female donors; authors suggested clonal diversity may be underestimated. Seropositivity was recorded at baseline in only a handful of AZD1222 recipients. Only after the peak T cell response were repertoires sampled. Spike-specific TCR breadth and depth rose after two AZD1222 doses.

Remarks on this clone: Its target is unknown.

CDR3 length equals 13 residues. Germline CDR1 and CDR2: MNHEY and SVGAGI. The ends were cut back, 5 bases at V and 5 bases at J, with 12 bases in the middle. Libraries were prepared by immunoSEQ multiplex PCR; TCRdb keeps only in-frame clonotypes and omits some of them. This sample has 85,000 to 130,000 clones; around nine tenths occur once, and the top ten carry approximately 3%. The chain combines TRBV6-5 with TRBJ1-2, with D tentatively TRBD1 (5 bases). This clonotype was obtained from an adult who received the MenACWY meningococcal vaccine as a control. The specimen comprised peripheral blood, sampled 28 days after the second dose of the MenACWY control vaccine. DNA for the CDR3: TGTGCCAGCAGTATCCAGGCAGGGTATGGCTACACCTTC. Encoded protein: CASSIQAGYGYTF.